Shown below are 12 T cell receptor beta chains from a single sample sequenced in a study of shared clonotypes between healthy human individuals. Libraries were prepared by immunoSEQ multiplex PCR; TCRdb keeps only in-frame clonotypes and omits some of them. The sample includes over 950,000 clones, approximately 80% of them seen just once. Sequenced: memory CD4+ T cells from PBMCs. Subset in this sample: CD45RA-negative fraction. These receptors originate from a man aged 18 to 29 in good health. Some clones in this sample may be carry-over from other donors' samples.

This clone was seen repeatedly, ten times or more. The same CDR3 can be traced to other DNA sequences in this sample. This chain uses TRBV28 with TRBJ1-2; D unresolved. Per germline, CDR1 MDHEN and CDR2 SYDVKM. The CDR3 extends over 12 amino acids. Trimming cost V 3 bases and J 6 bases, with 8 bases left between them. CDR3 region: CASSFHSDGYTF. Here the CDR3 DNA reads TGTGCCAGCAGTTTTCATTCCGATGGCTACACCTTC.

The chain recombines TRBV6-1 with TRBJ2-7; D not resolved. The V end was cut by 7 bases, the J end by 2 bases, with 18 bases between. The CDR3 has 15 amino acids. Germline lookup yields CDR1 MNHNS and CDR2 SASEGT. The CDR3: CASTATPLNTYEQYF. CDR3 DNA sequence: TGTGCCAGCACCGCAACCCCCTTAAATACCTACGAGCAGTACTTC.

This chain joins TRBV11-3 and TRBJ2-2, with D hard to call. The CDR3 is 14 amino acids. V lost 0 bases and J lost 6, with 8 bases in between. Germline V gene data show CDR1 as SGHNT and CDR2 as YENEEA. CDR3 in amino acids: CASSLDSQAGELFF. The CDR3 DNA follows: TGTGCCAGCAGCTTAGACAGTCAAGCCGGGGAGCTGTTTTTT.

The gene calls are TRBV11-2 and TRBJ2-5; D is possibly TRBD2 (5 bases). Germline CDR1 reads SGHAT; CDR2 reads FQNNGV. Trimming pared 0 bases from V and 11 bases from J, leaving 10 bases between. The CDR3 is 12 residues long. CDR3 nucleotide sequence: TGTGCCAGCAGCTTAGATAATGGGGAGCAGTACTTC. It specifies CASSLDNGEQYF.

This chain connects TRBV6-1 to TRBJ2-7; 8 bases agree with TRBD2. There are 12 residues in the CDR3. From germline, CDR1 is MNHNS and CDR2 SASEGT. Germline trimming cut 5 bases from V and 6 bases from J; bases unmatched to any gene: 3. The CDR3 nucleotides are TGTGCCAGCAGTCAAACTAGCGGCGAGCAGTACTTC. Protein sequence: CASSQTSGEQYF.

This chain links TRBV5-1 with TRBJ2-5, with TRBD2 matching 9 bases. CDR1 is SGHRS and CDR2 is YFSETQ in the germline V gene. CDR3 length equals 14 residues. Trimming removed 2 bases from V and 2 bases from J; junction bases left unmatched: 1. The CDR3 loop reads CASSFGLAQETQYF. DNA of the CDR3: TGCGCCAGCAGCTTTGGACTAGCGCAAGAGACCCAGTACTTC. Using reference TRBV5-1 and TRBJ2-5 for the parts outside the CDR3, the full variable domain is KAGVTQTPRYLIKTRGQQVTLSCSPISGHRSVSWYQQTPGQGLQFLFEYFSETQRNKGNFPGRFSGRQFSNSRSEMNVSTLELGDSALYLCASSFGLAQETQYFGPGTRLLVL.

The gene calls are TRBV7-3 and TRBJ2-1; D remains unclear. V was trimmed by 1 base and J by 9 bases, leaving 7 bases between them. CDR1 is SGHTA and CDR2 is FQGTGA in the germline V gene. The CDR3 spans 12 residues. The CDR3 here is CASSLSVGEQFF. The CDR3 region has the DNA TGTGCCAGCAGCTTAAGTGTGGGTGAGCAGTTCTTC.

The CDR3, as DNA: TGTGCCAGCAGCGTTTCCGGGACAGCTTACGAGCAGTACTTC. Its translation is CASSVSGTAYEQYF. This chain links TRBV9 with TRBJ2-7; the match to TRBD1 covers 7 bases. The germline V gene encodes CDR1 SGDLS and CDR2 YYNGEE. This CDR3 contains 14 residues. The V segment lost 2 bases and the J segment 4 bases; nucleotides outside the gene matches: 6.

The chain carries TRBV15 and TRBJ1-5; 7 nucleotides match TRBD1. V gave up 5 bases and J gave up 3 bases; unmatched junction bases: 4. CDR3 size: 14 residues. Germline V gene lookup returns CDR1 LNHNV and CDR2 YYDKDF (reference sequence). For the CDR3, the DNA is TGTGCCACCAGCTCAGGGGGTTCCAATCAGCCCCAGCATTTT. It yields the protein CATSSGGSNQPQHF.

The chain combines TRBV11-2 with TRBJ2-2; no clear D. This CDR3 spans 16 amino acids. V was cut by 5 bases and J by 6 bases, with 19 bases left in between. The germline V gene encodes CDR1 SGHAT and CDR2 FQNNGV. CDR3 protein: CASSRGFLTYSGELFF. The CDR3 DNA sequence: TGTGCCAGCAGCCGTGGTTTCCTAACATATTCCGGGGAGCTGTTTTTT.

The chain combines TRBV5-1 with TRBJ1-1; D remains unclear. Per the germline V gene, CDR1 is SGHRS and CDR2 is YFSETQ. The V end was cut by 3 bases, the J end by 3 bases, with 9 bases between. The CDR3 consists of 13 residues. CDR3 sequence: CASSSTADTEAFF. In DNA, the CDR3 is TGCGCCAGCAGCTCGACGGCGGACACTGAAGCTTTCTTT.

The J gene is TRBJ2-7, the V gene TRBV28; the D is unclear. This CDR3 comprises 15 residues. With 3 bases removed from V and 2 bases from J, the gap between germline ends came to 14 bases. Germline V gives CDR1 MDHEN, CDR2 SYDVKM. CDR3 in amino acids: CASSLNLYTAYEQYF. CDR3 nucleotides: TGTGCCAGCAGTTTGAACCTGTACACCGCCTACGAGCAGTACTTC.